This paragraph covers one TCR beta chain sequence. Antigen specificity is unknown. The entry originates in a study of shared clonotypes between healthy human individuals. Study-wide background: The donor pool was made up of two women and three men aged 18 to 49. Findings of the study overall: It was observed that approximately 5% of naive CD4 clonotypes were shared across several donors.

The material for each subset, its genomic DNA, was split evenly across several immunoSEQ plates. The data were produced by immunoSEQ multiplex PCR, yet TCRdb's version contains in-frame clones alone and is incomplete. The table includes around 2.5 million clones, more than 85% detected once. The V gene lost 5 bases and the J gene lost 10 bases, with 18 bases spanning the gap. This CDR3 is 14 amino acids long. Germline-derived CDR1 and CDR2 are SEHNR and FQNEAQ (reference sequence). Sequenced: naive CD4+ T cells from PBMCs. Subset noted: CD45RA+ positively selected. The origin of this receptor is a man between 18 and 29 years old in good health. Some clones in this sample may be carry-over from other donors' samples. V gene TRBV7-9 combines with J gene TRBJ2-1; D is ambiguous. As DNA, the CDR3 is TGTGCCAGCAGCGCCGGACCGGCAAAGGAGGAGCAGTTCTTC. As protein: CASSAGPAKEEQFF. Full variable domain (remainder filled in from reference TRBV7-9 and TRBJ2-1): DTGVSQNPRHKITKRGQNVTFRCDPISEHNRLYWYRQTLGQGPEFLTYFQNEAQLEKSRLLSDRFSAERPKGSFSTLEIQRTEQGDSAMYLCASSAGPAKEEQFFGPGTRLTVL.